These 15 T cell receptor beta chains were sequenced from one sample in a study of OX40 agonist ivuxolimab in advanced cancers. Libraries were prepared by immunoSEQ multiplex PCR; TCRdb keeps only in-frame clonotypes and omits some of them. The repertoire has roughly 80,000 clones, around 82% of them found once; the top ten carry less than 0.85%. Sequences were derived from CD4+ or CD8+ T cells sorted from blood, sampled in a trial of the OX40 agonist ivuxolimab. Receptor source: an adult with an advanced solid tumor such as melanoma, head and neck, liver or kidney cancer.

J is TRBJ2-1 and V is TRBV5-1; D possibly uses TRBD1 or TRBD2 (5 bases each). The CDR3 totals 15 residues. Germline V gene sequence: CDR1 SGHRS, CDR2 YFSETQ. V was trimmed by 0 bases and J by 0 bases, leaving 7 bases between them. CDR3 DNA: TGCGCCAGCAGCTTGGTCGGGGCCTCCTACAATGAGCAGTTCTTC. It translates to CASSLVGASYNEQFF.

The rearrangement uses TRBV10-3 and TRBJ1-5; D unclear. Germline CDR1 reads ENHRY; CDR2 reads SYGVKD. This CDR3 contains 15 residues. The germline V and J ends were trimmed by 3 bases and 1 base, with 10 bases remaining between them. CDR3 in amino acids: CAISDYGLSNQPQHF. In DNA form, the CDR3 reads TGTGCCATCAGTGATTATGGGTTGAGCAATCAGCCCCAGCATTTT.

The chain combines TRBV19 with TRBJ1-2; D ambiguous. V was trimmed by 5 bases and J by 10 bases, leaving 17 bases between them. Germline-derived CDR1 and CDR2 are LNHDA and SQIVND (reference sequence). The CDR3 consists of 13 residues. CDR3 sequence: CASSPNAGLSYTF. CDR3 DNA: TGTGCCAGTAGTCCCAACGCGGGCCTCTCCTACACCTTC. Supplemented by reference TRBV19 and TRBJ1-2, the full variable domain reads DGGITQSPKYLFRKEGQNVTLSCEQNLNHDAMYWYRQDPGQGLRLIYYSQIVNDFQKGDIAEGYSVSREKKESFPLTVTSAQKNPTAFYLCASSPNAGLSYTFGSGTRLTVV.

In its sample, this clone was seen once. The DNA of the CDR3 is TGTGCCAGCAGCCGCCAGCGGGATCAAGAGACCCAGTACTTC. Its translation is CASSRQRDQETQYF. The rearrangement uses TRBV5-4 and TRBJ2-5; 7 bases are shared with TRBD2. This CDR3 is 14 amino acids long. The J segment lost 2 bases and the V segment lost 4 bases, leaving 5 bases of the junction unmatched. Germline V lookup: CDR1 SGHNT, CDR2 YYREEE (reference sequence).

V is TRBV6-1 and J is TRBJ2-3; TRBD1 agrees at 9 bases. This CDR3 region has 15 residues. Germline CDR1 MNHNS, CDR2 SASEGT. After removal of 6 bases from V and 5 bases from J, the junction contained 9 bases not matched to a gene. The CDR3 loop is CASSPGTGWIDTQYF. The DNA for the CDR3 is TGTGCCAGCAGCCCAGGGACAGGGTGGATAGATACGCAGTATTTT.

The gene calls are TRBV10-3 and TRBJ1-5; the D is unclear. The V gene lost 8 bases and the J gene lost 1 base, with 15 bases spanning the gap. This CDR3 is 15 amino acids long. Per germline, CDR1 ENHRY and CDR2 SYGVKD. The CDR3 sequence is CAIGRGTFSNQPQHF. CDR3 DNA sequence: TGTGCCATCGGGCGAGGAACATTCAGCAATCAGCCCCAGCATTTT.

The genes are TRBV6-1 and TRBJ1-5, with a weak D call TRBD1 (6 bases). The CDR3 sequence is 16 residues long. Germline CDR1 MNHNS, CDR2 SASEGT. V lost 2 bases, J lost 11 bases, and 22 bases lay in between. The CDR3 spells CASSENSRGKRKAQHF. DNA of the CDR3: TGTGCCAGCAGTGAAAATTCGAGGGGGAAGAGAAAAGCCCAGCATTTT.

As DNA, the CDR3 is TGTGCCGGACAGGGGGCCTACGAGCAGTACTTC. As protein: CAGQGAYEQYF. The chain is built from TRBV30 and TRBJ2-7, with 10 bases identical to TRBD1. The V and J ends lost 8 bases and 2 bases, in that order; junction bases with no gene match: 0. CDR3 length: 11 residues. Germline CDR1 is GTSNPN and CDR2 is SVGIG (reference sequence).

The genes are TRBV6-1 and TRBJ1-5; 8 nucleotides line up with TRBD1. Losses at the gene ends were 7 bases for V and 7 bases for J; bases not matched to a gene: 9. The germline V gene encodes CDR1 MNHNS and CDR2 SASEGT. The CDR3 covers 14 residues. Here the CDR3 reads CASTLGQVGQPQHF. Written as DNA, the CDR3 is TGTGCCAGCACCCTGGGACAGGTGGGACAGCCCCAGCATTTT.

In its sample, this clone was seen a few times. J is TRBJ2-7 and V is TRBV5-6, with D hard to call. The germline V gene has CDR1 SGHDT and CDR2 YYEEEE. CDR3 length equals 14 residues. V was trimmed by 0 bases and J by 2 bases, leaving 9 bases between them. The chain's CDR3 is CASSLGEPAYEQYF. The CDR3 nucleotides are TGTGCCAGCAGCTTGGGGGAACCCGCCTACGAGCAGTACTTC.

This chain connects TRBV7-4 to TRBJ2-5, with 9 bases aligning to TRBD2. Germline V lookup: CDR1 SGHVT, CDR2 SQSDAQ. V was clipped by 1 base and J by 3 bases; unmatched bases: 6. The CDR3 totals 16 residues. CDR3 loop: CASSLGLAGKEETQYF. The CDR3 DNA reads TGTGCCAGCAGCTTAGGGCTAGCGGGGAAGGAAGAGACCCAGTACTTC.

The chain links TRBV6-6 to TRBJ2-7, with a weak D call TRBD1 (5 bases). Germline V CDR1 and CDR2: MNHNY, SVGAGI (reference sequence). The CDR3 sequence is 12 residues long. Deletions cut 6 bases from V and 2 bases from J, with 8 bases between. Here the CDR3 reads CASRDTTYEQYF. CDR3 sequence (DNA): TGTGCCAGCAGGGACACCACCTACGAGCAGTACTTC.

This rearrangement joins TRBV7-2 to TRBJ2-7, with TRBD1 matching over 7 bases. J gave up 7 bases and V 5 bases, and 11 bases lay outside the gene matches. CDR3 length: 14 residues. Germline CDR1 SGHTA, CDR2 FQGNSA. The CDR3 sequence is CASSQRTGVREQYF. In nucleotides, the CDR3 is TGTGCCAGCAGCCAGCGCACAGGGGTGCGGGAGCAGTACTTC. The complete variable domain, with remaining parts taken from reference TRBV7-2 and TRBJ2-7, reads GAGVSQSPSNKVTEKGKDVELRCDPISGHTALYWYRQSLGQGLEFLIYFQGNSAPDKSGLPSDRFSAERTGGSVSTLTIQRTQQEDSAVYLCASSQRTGVREQYFGPGTRLTVT.

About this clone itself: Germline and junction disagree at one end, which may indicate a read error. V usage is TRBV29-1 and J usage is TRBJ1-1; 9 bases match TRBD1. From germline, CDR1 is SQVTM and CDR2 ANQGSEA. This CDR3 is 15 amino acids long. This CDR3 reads CSVQDRGRWNTEAFF. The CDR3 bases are TGCAGCGTTCAAGACAGGGGGAGGTGGAACACTGAAGCTTTCTTT. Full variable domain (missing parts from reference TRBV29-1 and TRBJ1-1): SAVISQKPSRDICQRGTSLTIQCQVDSQVTMMFWYRQQPGQSLTLIATANQGSEATYESGFVIDKFPISRPNLTFSTLTVSNMSPEDSSIYLCSVQDRGRWNTEAFFGQGTRLTVV.

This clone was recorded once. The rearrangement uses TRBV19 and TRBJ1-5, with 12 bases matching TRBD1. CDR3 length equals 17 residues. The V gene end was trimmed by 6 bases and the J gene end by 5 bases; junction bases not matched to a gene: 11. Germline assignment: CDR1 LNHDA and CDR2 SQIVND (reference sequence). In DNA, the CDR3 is TGTGCCAGTAGCGTGGGGACAGGGGGCTCTTTATATCAGCCCCAGCATTTT. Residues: CASSVGTGGSLYQPQHF.